Listed here are 3 T cell receptor beta chains from one sample, sequenced in a study of regulatory T cells in long-lasting Graves disease. Building the TCR beta libraries relied on iRepertoire HTBI primers, and CDR3 regions underwent Arm-PCR. TCRdb recomputed calls from the multiplex PCR reads with MiXCR, one row per CDR3 protein. Of some 600,000 distinct CDR3 sequences in the sample, approximately 16% were seen once. Time point noted: newly diagnosed GD, antithyroid drugs for less than 3 months. RNA isolated from PBMCs was used to make the TCR library. The same data also went into a second study, on T cells in Graves' hyperthyroidism and ophthalmopathy.

The sequencing used peripheral blood mononuclear cells (PBMCs), collected at new diagnosis, from a patient treated with antithyroid drugs. These receptors all come from a man between 18 and 35 years old with Graves disease.

The CDR3: CASSRTSGSIQETQYF. As DNA, the CDR3 is TGTGCCAGCTCACGTACTAGCGGGAGTATACAAGAGACCCAGTACTTC. The chain uses TRBV18 and TRBJ2-5; TRBD2 aligns across 11 bases. This CDR3 spans 16 amino acids. Germline CDR1 and CDR2: KGHSH and LQKENI. V was pared by 4 bases and J by 2 bases, with 6 bases of the junction left unmatched.

V gene TRBV7-3 combines with J gene TRBJ2-7, with 9 positions matching TRBD2. The CDR3 is made up of 17 amino acids. Germline V gene sequence: CDR1 SGHTA, CDR2 FQGTGA. J gave up 0 bases and V 2 bases, and 8 bases lay outside the gene matches. The DNA for the CDR3 is TGTGCCAGCAGCTTAGGGAGCGGGGGGACCCTCTCCTACGAGCAGTACTTC. Its translation: CASSLGSGGTLSYEQYF.

This clonotype was picked up a small number of times. V is TRBV30 and J is TRBJ1-1; 8 bases align to TRBD1. The CDR3 is 13 residues long. After removal of 5 bases from V and 10 bases from J, the junction contained 12 bases not matched to a gene. CDR1 GTSNPN and CDR2 SVGIG come from the germline V gene (reference sequence). The CDR3 DNA reads TGTGCCTGGGACAGGGGCCCTGGGGCGGTAGCTTTCTTT. This gives the protein CAWDRGPGAVAFF.